Below are 31 T cell receptor beta chains sequenced from a single sample in a study of blood T cell repertoires in COVID-19. Profiling relied on immunoSEQ multiplex PCR, and the TCRdb table lists in-frame clones only, not all of them. Of approximately 470,000 clones listed, 75% to 90% were seen once; the top ten hold 0.7%. The sequencing sample was made of PBMCs or T cells enriched from blood (not recorded which). These receptors all come from a woman younger than 30 who had recovered from COVID-19.

The rearrangement joins TRBV3-1 (or the pseudogene TRBV3-2) to TRBJ2-3; 9 positions agree with TRBD2. The V gene end was trimmed by 2 bases and the J gene end by 4 bases; junction bases not matched to a gene: 7. The CDR3 contains 16 residues. CDR1 is LGHDT, CDR2 YNNKEL, per germline (reference sequence). For the CDR3, the DNA is TGTGCCAGCAGCCAAAGGCCTGGGACTAGCCCAGATACGCAGTATTTT. Protein sequence: CASSQRPGTSPDTQYF.

V is TRBV7-2 and J is TRBJ1-2; D perhaps matches TRBD1 (5 bases). Trimming removed 5 bases from V and 8 bases from J, with 15 bases in between. CDR3 length equals 13 residues. Germline CDR1 is SGHTA and CDR2 is FQGNSA. The CDR3 nucleotides are TGTGCCAGCAGCCTAGATCCAGGGAACGGCTACACCTTC. This codes for CASSLDPGNGYTF.

V is TRBV28 and J is TRBJ1-2; D is unresolved. Germline V gene data show CDR1 as MDHEN and CDR2 as SYDVKM. Trimming left V 5 bases short and J 7 bases short, with 14 bases between. The CDR3 contains 13 residues. The CDR3 DNA reads as TGTGCCAGCAGTCCTCAACTTCTAGGTGGCTACACCTTC. Amino acid sequence: CASSPQLLGGYTF.

The chain is built from TRBV6-5 and TRBJ2-3, with 8 bases fitting TRBD1. V dropped 2 bases and J dropped 4; count of bases not matched to a gene: 2. Germline lookup yields CDR1 MNHEY and CDR2 SVGAGI. The length of the CDR3 is 14 residues. In DNA, the CDR3 is TGTGCCAGCAGTTACCTGGACAGGGCAGATACGCAGTATTTT. Its translation is CASSYLDRADTQYF.

The chain joins TRBV5-1 to TRBJ2-3; weak D call: TRBD2 (5 bases). Germline CDR1 and CDR2: SGHRS and YFSETQ. The V gene lost 0 bases and the J gene lost 3 bases, with 14 bases spanning the gap. The CDR3 has 16 amino acids. The CDR3 DNA reads as TGCGCCAGCAGCTTGGCCACCCGGGGAGCAACAGATACGCAGTATTTT. This gives the protein CASSLATRGATDTQYF.

Only a few counts were recorded for this clone. The CDR3, as DNA: TGCGCCAGCAGCCACGGGACAGGGGGCCATCTCAATCAGCCCCAGCATTTT. This codes for CASSHGTGGHLNQPQHF. The rearrangement joins TRBV4-1 to TRBJ1-5; TRBD1 matches 12 bases. Germline loops: CDR1 MGHRA, CDR2 YSYEKL. The CDR3 runs to 17 residues. The J segment lost 3 bases and the V segment lost 3 bases, leaving 6 bases of the junction unmatched.

The V call is TRBV28, the J call TRBJ1-3; the match to TRBD1 covers 8 bases. Germline CDR1 MDHEN, CDR2 SYDVKM. CDR3 length: 19 amino acids. Unmatched junction bases numbered 15, after V lost 3 bases and J lost 2 bases. CDR3: CASSFSRALDRGTGNTIYF. The CDR3 nucleotides are TGTGCCAGCAGTTTCTCCCGGGCCCTAGACAGGGGAACTGGAAACACCATATATTTT.

The CDR3 spells CASSLDRDREQYF. In DNA, the CDR3 is TGTGCCAGCAGCCTTGACAGGGACCGCGAGCAGTACTTC. J is TRBJ2-7 and V is TRBV5-6; 7 bases align to TRBD1. After removal of 4 bases from V and 6 bases from J, the junction contained 7 bases not matched to a gene. Germline V CDR1 and CDR2: SGHDT, YYEEEE. CDR3 length equals 13 residues.

J is TRBJ2-5 and V is TRBV11-2, with TRBD2 matching over 16 bases. Germline-derived CDR1 and CDR2 are SGHAT and FQNNGV. This CDR3 comprises 16 residues. Unmatched junction bases numbered 2, after V lost 6 bases and J lost 1 base. CDR3 sequence reads: CASRGLAGGLQETQYF. The CDR3 DNA reads as TGTGCCAGCAGGGGACTAGCGGGGGGGCTCCAAGAGACCCAGTACTTC.

The chain has TRBV5-6 and TRBJ1-2; 7 nucleotides match TRBD1. The CDR3 has 14 residues. Germline V gene data show CDR1 as SGHDT and CDR2 as YYEEEE. The V and J ends lost 0 bases and 6 bases, in that order; junction bases with no gene match: 5. The CDR3 loop reads CASSLDRGIDGYTF. CDR3 nucleotides: TGTGCCAGCAGCTTGGACAGGGGTATCGATGGCTACACCTTC.

The gene calls are TRBV3-1 (or the pseudogene TRBV3-2) and TRBJ2-7; 7 bases are shared with TRBD1. The CDR3 covers 12 residues. CDR1 and CDR2 from the germline V gene are LGHDT and YNNKEL (reference sequence). V was pared by 4 bases and J by 9 bases, with 6 bases of the junction left unmatched. CDR3 sequence (DNA): TGTGCCAGCAGCCGAGGACAGGCCGGGCAGTACTTC. As protein: CASSRGQAGQYF.

The J gene is TRBJ2-3, the V gene TRBV4-1; 9 nucleotides line up with TRBD1. Germline V gene lookup returns CDR1 MGHRA and CDR2 YSYEKL. Trimming removed 1 base from V and 5 bases from J; junction bases left unmatched: 10. This CDR3 comprises 17 residues. The CDR3 here is CASSQGGYRGQGDTQYF. CDR3 nucleotide sequence: TGCGCCAGCAGCCAAGGGGGTTACAGGGGGCAGGGAGATACGCAGTATTTT.

This chain joins TRBV19 and TRBJ2-1; TRBD2 matches at 11 bases. In germline, CDR1 is LNHDA, CDR2 SQIVND (reference sequence). Trimming removed 5 bases from V and 2 bases from J; junction bases left unmatched: 2. This CDR3 spans 15 amino acids. In nucleotides, the CDR3 is TGTGCCAGTAGTCATAGCGGGGGGGCCTACAATGAGCAGTTCTTC. Its translation: CASSHSGGAYNEQFF.

J is TRBJ2-3 and V is TRBV7-3; a weak D match, TRBD1 (6 bases). V was pared by 2 bases and J by 5 bases, with 20 bases between. The V gene's germline CDR1 is SGHTA and CDR2 FQGTGA. This CDR3 is built from 17 residues. Here the CDR3 reads CASSLVFGGPEGDTQYF. In DNA form, the CDR3 reads TGTGCCAGCAGCTTAGTGTTTGGGGGCCCCGAGGGAGATACGCAGTATTTT.

V is TRBV24-1 and J is TRBJ2-3; TRBD1 is a possible D gene (6 bases). Germline V lookup: CDR1 KGHDR, CDR2 SFDVKD. This CDR3 region has 16 residues. V shed 3 bases and J shed 3 bases, with 15 bases lying between them. The CDR3 region has the DNA TGTGCCACCAGTGATAGGGGAAAACAGGGTACAGATACGCAGTATTTT. Translating gives CATSDRGKQGTDTQYF.

The CDR3 DNA reads TGTGCCAGCAGTGATTTCGGGATTTTGAATTCACCCCTCCACTTT. It codes for CASSDFGILNSPLHF. The rearrangement links TRBV6-1 to TRBJ1-6; D ambiguous. The V gene's germline CDR1 is MNHNS and CDR2 SASEGT. CDR3 length: 15 amino acids. V was cut by 3 bases and J by 7 bases, with 13 bases left in between.

The chain has TRBV28 and TRBJ2-7; D may be TRBD1 (5 bases). The ends were cut back, 4 bases at V and 5 bases at J, with 12 bases in the middle. In germline, CDR1 is MDHEN, CDR2 SYDVKM. CDR3 length: 13 residues. The CDR3 DNA reads as TGTGCCAGCAGTTCGACAGTAGCTAACGAGCAGTACTTC. This gives the protein CASSSTVANEQYF.

V and J are TRBV9 and TRBJ1-5; perhaps TRBD1 as D (5 bases). This CDR3 is built from 17 residues. Germline lookup yields CDR1 SGDLS and CDR2 YYNGEE. V was shortened by 8 bases and J by 2 bases, with 23 bases between the two germline ends. CDR3 sequence (DNA): TGTGCCAGTGGACCGGGAGACAGTCGAGCTGGCAATCAGCCCCAGCATTTT. Protein sequence: CASGPGDSRAGNQPQHF.

The chain uses TRBV28 and TRBJ2-7; the D gene is possibly TRBD1 (7 bases). The CDR3 runs to 12 residues. V lost 6 bases, J lost 12 bases, and 18 bases lay in between. Germline V gene data show CDR1 as MDHEN and CDR2 as SYDVKM. The CDR3 coding sequence is TGTGCCAGCAGAACGACAGGGACTGCCCCGTACTTC. Translating it yields CASRTTGTAPYF.

The V and J genes are TRBV30 and TRBJ2-7, with 7 positions matching TRBD2. The CDR3 is 15 residues long. In germline, CDR1 is GTSNPN, CDR2 SVGIG (reference sequence). V shed 4 bases and J 3 bases; nucleotides not matched to a gene: 12. CDR3 DNA sequence: TGTGCCTGGACTCCTGAGGGAGGGCCCAACTACGAGCAGTACTTC. Translating gives CAWTPEGGPNYEQYF.

The rearrangement joins TRBV29-1 to TRBJ1-1, with TRBD1 matching over 8 bases. This CDR3 has 12 amino acids. CDR1 and CDR2 from the germline V gene are SQVTM and ANQGSEA. The V segment lost 4 bases and the J segment 11 bases; nucleotides outside the gene matches: 9. Written as DNA, the CDR3 is TGCAGCGTTGCGGTTACGACAGGGGCTGCTTTCTTT. Its protein is CSVAVTTGAAFF. Full variable domain (outside the CDR3, taken from reference TRBV29-1 and TRBJ1-1): SAVISQKPSRDICQRGTSLTIQCQVDSQVTMMFWYRQQPGQSLTLIATANQGSEATYESGFVIDKFPISRPNLTFSTLTVSNMSPEDSSIYLCSVAVTTGAAFFGQGTRLTVV.

The CDR3 DNA reads TGTGCCAGCAGTGAATTGGTCAGTCGGGACTATGGCTACACCTTC. Translation: CASSELVSRDYGYTF. This sequence joins TRBV2 and TRBJ1-2, with D hard to call. The CDR3 extends over 15 amino acids. Germline assignment: CDR1 SNHLY and CDR2 FYNNEI. V lost 2 bases and J 3 bases, leaving 13 bases between the germline ends.

The chain joins TRBV19 to TRBJ1-2; 7 bases are a match to TRBD1. Germline values: CDR1 LNHDA, CDR2 SQIVND (reference sequence). The CDR3 is 13 residues long. V trimming: 7 bases; J trimming: 5 bases; junction bases outside the gene matches: 7. CDR3 residues: CASTPGQAYGYTF. The CDR3 DNA follows: TGTGCCAGTACCCCCGGACAGGCGTATGGCTACACCTTC.

This clone has only one observation. The V gene is TRBV12-5, the J gene TRBJ1-4; D call uncertain. V lost 1 base, J lost 0 bases, and 3 bases lay in between. CDR3 length: 14 amino acids. Germline CDR1 LGHNT, CDR2 FRNRAP. This CDR3 is CASGLGTTNEKLFF. CDR3 sequence (DNA): TGTGCTAGTGGTTTGGGTACAACTAATGAAAAACTGTTTTTT. The full variable domain, rest sourced from reference TRBV12-5 and TRBJ1-4, is DARVTQTPRHKVTEMGQEVTMRCQPILGHNTVFWYRQTMMQGLELLAYFRNRAPLDDSGMPKDRFSAEMPDATLATLKIQPSEPRDSAVYFCASGLGTTNEKLFFGSGTQLSVL.

The chain joins TRBV2 to TRBJ1-2, with 11 bases lining up with TRBD1. J gave up 6 bases and V 6 bases, and 6 bases lay outside the gene matches. Germline lookup yields CDR1 SNHLY and CDR2 FYNNEI. The CDR3 is made up of 14 amino acids. In DNA form, the CDR3 reads TGTGCCAGCAGCGGACAGGGGGCTGTAAATGGCTACACCTTC. This translates into CASSGQGAVNGYTF.

The sample holds one count of this clone. V is TRBV2 and J is TRBJ1-2; TRBD1 agrees at 8 bases. The junction had 14 bases not matched to a gene; V was cut back by 7 bases and J by 7 bases. Germline V gene sequence: CDR1 SNHLY, CDR2 FYNNEI. The CDR3 has 15 residues. CDR3 DNA: TGTGCCAGCACGTCCTCTTCCGGGACAGGTGGTGGCTACACCTTC. Amino acid sequence: CASTSSSGTGGGYTF.

This rearrangement joins TRBV10-2 to TRBJ1-2, with D perhaps TRBD1 (6 bases). The V and J ends lost 6 bases and 2 bases respectively, with 13 bases between them. This CDR3 is 14 amino acids long. Germline loops: CDR1 WSHSY, CDR2 SAAADI. CDR3 protein: CASREQGTNYGYTF. The CDR3 bases are TGCGCCAGCAGGGAACAGGGAACGAACTATGGCTACACCTTC.

The J gene is TRBJ1-1, the V gene TRBV11-2, with D unclear. V was cut by 5 bases and J by 4 bases, with 11 bases left in between. Germline values: CDR1 SGHAT, CDR2 FQNNGV. This CDR3 is built from 13 residues. CDR3: CASSLSPITEAFF. The CDR3 DNA is TGTGCCAGCAGCCTAAGCCCGATCACTGAAGCTTTCTTT.

This clone was seen more than once but under ten times. The V and J genes are TRBV5-6 and TRBJ2-7; 8 nucleotides match TRBD2. Losses at the gene ends were 4 bases for V and 3 bases for J; bases not matched to a gene: 9. The CDR3 sequence is 15 residues long. From germline, CDR1 is SGHDT and CDR2 YYEEEE. Here the CDR3 DNA reads TGTGCCAGCAGCCCCTGGGGACTAGGCTTCTACGAGCAGTACTTC. Translation gives CASSPWGLGFYEQYF.

The V and J genes are TRBV2 and TRBJ1-6; no clear D. In germline, CDR1 is SNHLY, CDR2 FYNNEI. Trimming took off 10 bases at V and 5 bases at J, with 15 bases between the two ends. This CDR3 comprises 14 residues. CDR3 loop: CATGEQSNNSPLHF. The CDR3 bases are TGTGCCACCGGGGAACAGTCGAATAATTCACCCCTCCACTTT.

The rearrangement joins TRBV7-2 to TRBJ2-5, with D possibly TRBD2 on 6 matching bases. This CDR3 has 13 residues. CDR1 is SGHTA, CDR2 FQGNSA, per germline. V was pared by 2 bases and J by 5 bases, with 9 bases between. The CDR3: CASSLIGRETQYF. The CDR3 DNA is TGTGCCAGCAGCTTAATAGGGAGGGAGACCCAGTACTTC.